These T cell receptor beta chains were read from a single sample in a study of OX40 agonist ivuxolimab in advanced cancers. Profiled with immunoSEQ multiplex PCR; TCRdb holds only in-frame clones, not every one. This sample yields 55,000 to 70,000 clones, of which approximately 90% are seen a single time; about 8.3% belongs to the top ten. Specimen: CD4+ or CD8+ T cells sorted from blood, collected in a trial of the OX40 agonist ivuxolimab. The receptors were gathered from an adult with an advanced solid tumor such as melanoma, head and neck, liver or kidney cancer. Each CDR3 is given with its conserved first and last residue. The D gene is left open where the match is weak. Expanded clones are given a class, and other clones once, few, many or no size at all.

j_call: TRBJ2-5
clone_size: .
cdr3_length: 12
d_call: .
v_call: TRBV29-1
cdr3_aa: CSVRQITETQYF
cdr3_nt: TGCAGCGTACGACAGATTACGGAGACCCAGTACTTC

j_call: TRBJ2-7
clone_size: .
cdr3_length: 16
d_call: TRBD1
v_call: TRBV18
cdr3_aa: CASSHFTGEGFPEQYF
cdr3_nt: TGTGCCAGCTCACACTTTACAGGGGAAGGTTTCCCCGAGCAGTACTTC

j_call: TRBJ1-1
clone_size: .
cdr3_length: 11
d_call: .
v_call: TRBV5-4
cdr3_aa: CASSLDSQSFF
cdr3_nt: TGTGCCAGCAGCTTGGACAGCCAGTCTTTCTTT

j_call: TRBJ2-7
clone_size: .
cdr3_length: 13
d_call: TRBD1
v_call: TRBV10-2
cdr3_aa: CASSRDRVPEQYF
cdr3_nt: TGCGCCAGCAGCCGGGACAGGGTTCCCGAGCAGTACTTC

j_call: TRBJ2-1
clone_size: .
cdr3_length: 14
d_call: TRBD2
v_call: TRBV7-8
cdr3_aa: CASSLVAGLNEQFF
cdr3_nt: TGTGCCAGCAGCTTAGTAGCGGGGCTGAATGAGCAGTTCTTC

j_call: TRBJ2-2
clone_size: .
cdr3_length: 17
d_call: TRBD1
v_call: TRBV11-2
cdr3_aa: CASSPEGAWELPGELFF
cdr3_nt: TGTGCCAGCAGCCCCGAGGGGGCTTGGGAGCTACCCGGGGAGCTGTTTTTT

j_call: TRBJ1-4
clone_size: .
cdr3_length: 14
d_call: .
v_call: TRBV2
cdr3_aa: CASSTWGVDEKLFF
cdr3_nt: TGTGCCAGCAGTACCTGGGGGGTCGATGAAAAACTGTTTTTT

j_call: TRBJ1-2
clone_size: .
cdr3_length: 14
d_call: .
v_call: TRBV12-1
cdr3_aa: CASSFARTGNGYTF
cdr3_nt: TGTGCCAGCAGCTTTGCGCGGACAGGGAATGGCTACACCTTC

j_call: TRBJ2-2
clone_size: .
cdr3_length: 17
d_call: .
v_call: TRBV7-9
cdr3_aa: CASSLARWRVGTGELFF
cdr3_nt: TGTGCCAGCAGCTTAGCGCGTTGGCGTGTTGGCACCGGGGAGCTGTTTTTT

j_call: TRBJ1-1
clone_size: .
cdr3_length: 14
d_call: TRBD1
v_call: TRBV7-9
cdr3_aa: CASSLVRGLTEAFF
cdr3_nt: TGTGCCAGCAGCTTAGTCAGGGGGTTAACTGAAGCTTTCTTT

j_call: TRBJ2-7
clone_size: once
cdr3_length: 14
d_call: TRBD1
v_call: TRBV5-6
cdr3_aa: CASSFGQVNYEQYF
cdr3_nt: TGTGCCAGCAGCTTCGGACAGGTGAACTACGAGCAGTACTTC

j_call: TRBJ2-1
clone_size: .
cdr3_length: 15
d_call: .
v_call: TRBV27
cdr3_aa: CASTWGVGPYNEQFF
cdr3_nt: TGTGCCAGCACTTGGGGGGTCGGTCCCTACAATGAGCAGTTCTTC

j_call: TRBJ1-6
clone_size: .
cdr3_length: 13
d_call: .
v_call: TRBV28
cdr3_aa: CASSETGLATLHF
cdr3_nt: TGTGCCAGCAGTGAGACCGGGCTGGCTACCCTCCACTTT

j_call: TRBJ1-2
clone_size: .
cdr3_length: 14
d_call: .
v_call: TRBV6-1
cdr3_aa: CASSELQADYGYTF
cdr3_nt: TGTGCCAGCAGTGAATTGCAGGCGGACTATGGCTACACCTTC

j_call: TRBJ2-7
clone_size: .
cdr3_length: 14
d_call: .
v_call: TRBV9
cdr3_aa: CASSPGTGSYEQYF
cdr3_nt: TGTGCCAGCAGCCCCGGGACTGGCTCCTACGAGCAGTACTTC

j_call: TRBJ1-5
clone_size: .
cdr3_length: 15
d_call: .
v_call: TRBV5-6
cdr3_aa: CASSLMGNNRGPQHF
cdr3_nt: TGTGCCAGCAGCTTGATGGGTAACAACCGAGGGCCCCAGCATTTT